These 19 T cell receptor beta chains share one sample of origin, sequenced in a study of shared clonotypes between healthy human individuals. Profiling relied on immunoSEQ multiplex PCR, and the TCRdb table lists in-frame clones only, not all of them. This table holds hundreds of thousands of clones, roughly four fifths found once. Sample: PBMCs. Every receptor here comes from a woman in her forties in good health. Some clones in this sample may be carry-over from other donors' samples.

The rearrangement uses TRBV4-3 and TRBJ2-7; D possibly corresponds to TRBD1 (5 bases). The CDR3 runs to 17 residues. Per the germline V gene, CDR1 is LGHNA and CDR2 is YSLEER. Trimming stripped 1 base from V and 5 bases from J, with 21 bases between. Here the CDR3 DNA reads TGCGCCAGCAGCCAAGCATCGACGTGGGGCAGGGATAACGAGCAGTACTTC. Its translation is CASSQASTWGRDNEQYF.

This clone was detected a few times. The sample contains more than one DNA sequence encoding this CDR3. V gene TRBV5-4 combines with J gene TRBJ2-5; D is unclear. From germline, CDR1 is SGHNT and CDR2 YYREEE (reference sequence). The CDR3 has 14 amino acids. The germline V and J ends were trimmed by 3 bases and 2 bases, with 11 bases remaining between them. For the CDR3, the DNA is TGTGCCAGCAGCTGGCCTGGAGAACAAGAGACCCAGTACTTC. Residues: CASSWPGEQETQYF.

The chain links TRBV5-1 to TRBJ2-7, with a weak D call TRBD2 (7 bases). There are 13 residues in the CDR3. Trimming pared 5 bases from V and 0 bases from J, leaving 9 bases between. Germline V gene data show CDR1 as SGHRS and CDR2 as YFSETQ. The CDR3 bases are TGCGCCAGCAGAGGGGGGGTCTCCTACGAGCAGTACTTC. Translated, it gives CASRGGVSYEQYF.

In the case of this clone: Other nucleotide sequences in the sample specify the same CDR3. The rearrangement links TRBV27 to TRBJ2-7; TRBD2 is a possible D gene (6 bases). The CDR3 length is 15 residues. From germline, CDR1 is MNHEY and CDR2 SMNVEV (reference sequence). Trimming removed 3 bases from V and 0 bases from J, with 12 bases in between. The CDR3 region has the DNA TGTGCCAGCAGTTTGGGAGCGGGCCCCTCCTACGAGCAGTACTTC. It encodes CASSLGAGPSYEQYF.

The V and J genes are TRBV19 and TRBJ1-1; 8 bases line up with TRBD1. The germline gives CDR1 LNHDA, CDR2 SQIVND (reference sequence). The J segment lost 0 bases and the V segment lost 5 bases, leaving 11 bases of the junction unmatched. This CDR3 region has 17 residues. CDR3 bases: TGTGCCAGTAGTCAAACCCGGGACAGGTCCCTGAACACTGAAGCTTTCTTT. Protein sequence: CASSQTRDRSLNTEAFF.

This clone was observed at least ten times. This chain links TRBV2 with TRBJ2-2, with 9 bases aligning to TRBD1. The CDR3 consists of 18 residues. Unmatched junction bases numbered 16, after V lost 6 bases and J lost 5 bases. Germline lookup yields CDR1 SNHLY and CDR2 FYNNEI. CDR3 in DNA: TGTGCCAGCAGGGCTAGACAGGGGGGGTCCAGGGATACCGGGGAGCTGTTTTTT. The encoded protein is CASRARQGGSRDTGELFF.

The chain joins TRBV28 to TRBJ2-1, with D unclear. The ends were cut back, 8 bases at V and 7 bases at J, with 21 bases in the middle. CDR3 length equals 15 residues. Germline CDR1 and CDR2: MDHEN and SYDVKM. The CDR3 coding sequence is TGTGCCAGCGGTAATGGGGTAGCTGTGCAGAATGAGCAGTTCTTC. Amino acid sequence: CASGNGVAVQNEQFF.

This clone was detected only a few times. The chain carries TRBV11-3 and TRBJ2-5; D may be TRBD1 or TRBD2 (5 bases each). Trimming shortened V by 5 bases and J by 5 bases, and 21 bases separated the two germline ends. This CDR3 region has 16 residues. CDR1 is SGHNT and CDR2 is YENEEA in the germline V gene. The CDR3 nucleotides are TGTGCCAGCAGCCATGGGACCGGACCACGGTGGGAGACCCAGTACTTC. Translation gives CASSHGTGPRWETQYF.

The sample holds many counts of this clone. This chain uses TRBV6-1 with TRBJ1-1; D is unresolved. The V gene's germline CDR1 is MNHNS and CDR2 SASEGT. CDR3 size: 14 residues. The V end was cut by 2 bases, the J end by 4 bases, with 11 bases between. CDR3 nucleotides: TGTGCCAGCAGTGAAAATCCAGGCTTCACTGAAGCTTTCTTT. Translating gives CASSENPGFTEAFF.

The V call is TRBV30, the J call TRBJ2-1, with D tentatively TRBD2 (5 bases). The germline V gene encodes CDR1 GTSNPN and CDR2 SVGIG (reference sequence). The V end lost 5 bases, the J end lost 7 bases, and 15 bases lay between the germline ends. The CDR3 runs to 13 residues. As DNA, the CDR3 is TGTGCCTGGGCTAGCCCCTCCCGTAATGAGCAGTTCTTC. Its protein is CAWASPSRNEQFF.

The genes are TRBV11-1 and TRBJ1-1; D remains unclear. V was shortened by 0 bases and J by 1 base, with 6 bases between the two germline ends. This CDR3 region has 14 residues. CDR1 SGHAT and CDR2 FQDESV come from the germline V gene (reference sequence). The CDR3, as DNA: TGTGCCAGCAGCTTAGCTCGGACGAACACTGAAGCTTTCTTT. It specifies CASSLARTNTEAFF.

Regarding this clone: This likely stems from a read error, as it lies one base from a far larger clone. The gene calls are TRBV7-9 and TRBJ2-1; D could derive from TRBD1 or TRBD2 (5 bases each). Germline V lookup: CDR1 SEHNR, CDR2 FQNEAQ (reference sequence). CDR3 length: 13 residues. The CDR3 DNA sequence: TGTGCCAACAGCTTATCCCAGGGACGGGCGGTGTTCTTC. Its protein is CANSLSQGRAVFF. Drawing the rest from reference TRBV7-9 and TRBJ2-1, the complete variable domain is DTGVSQNPRHKITKRGQNVTFRCDPISEHNRLYWYRQTLGQGPEFLTYFQNEAQLEKSRLLSDRFSAERPKGSFSTLEIQRTEQGDSAMYLCANSLSQGRAVFFGPGTRLTVL.

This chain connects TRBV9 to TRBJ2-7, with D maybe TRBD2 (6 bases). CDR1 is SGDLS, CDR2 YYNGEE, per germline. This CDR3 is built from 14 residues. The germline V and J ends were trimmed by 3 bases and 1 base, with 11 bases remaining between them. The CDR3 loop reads CASSAGGVSYEQYF. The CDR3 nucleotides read TGTGCCAGCAGCGCCGGGGGTGTTTCCTACGAGCAGTACTTC.

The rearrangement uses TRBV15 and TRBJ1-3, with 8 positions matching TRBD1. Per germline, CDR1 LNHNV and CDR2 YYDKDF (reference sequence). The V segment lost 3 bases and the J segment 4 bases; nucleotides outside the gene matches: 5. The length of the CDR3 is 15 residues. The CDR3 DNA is TGTGCCACCAGCAGGCAACAGGGGGAAGGAAACACCATATATTTT. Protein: CATSRQQGEGNTIYF.

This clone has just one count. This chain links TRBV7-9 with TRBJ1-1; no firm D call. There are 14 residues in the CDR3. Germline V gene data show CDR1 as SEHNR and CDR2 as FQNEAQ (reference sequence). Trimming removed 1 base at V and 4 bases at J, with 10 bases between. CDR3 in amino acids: CASSLELGATEAFF. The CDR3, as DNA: TGTGCCAGCAGCTTAGAGCTGGGTGCCACTGAAGCTTTCTTT.

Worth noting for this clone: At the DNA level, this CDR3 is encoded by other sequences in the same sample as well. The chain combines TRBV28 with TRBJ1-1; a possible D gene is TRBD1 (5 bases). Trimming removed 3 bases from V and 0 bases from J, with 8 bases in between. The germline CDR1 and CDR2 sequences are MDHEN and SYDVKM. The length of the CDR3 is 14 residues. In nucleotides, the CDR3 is TGTGCCAGCAGTTTGGGGCAAATGAACACTGAAGCTTTCTTT. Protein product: CASSLGQMNTEAFF.

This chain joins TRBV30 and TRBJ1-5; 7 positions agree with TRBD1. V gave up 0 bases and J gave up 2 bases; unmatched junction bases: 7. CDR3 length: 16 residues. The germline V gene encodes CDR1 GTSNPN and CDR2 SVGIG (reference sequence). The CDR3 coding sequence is TGTGCCTGGAGTGTAGACAGGGTAGGGGGCAATCAGCCCCAGCATTTT. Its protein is CAWSVDRVGGNQPQHF.

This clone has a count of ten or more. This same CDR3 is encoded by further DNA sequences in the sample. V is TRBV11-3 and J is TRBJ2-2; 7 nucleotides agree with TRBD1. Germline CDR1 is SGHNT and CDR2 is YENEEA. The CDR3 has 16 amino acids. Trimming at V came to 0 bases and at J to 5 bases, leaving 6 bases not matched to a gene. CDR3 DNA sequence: TGTGCCAGCAGCTTAGACGCAGGGGGTGTAACCGGGGAGCTGTTTTTT. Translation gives CASSLDAGGVTGELFF.

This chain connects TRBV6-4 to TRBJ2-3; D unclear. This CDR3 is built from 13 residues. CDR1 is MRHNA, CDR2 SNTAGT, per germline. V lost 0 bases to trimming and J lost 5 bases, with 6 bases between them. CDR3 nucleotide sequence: TGTGCCAGCAGTGACTCGGGTCAAGATACGCAGTATTTT. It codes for CASSDSGQDTQYF.